This TCR beta chain derives from a study of T cell responses to AZD1222 COVID-19 vaccine. Germline V gene data show CDR1 as LGHNA and CDR2 as YNFKEQ. V lost 0 bases to trimming and J lost 3 bases; unmatched junction nucleotides: 6. The CDR3 is made up of 16 amino acids. As to this clone: Its target is not known.

Using immunoSEQ multiplex PCR, the repertoire was profiled, and TCRdb retains in-frame clones only, with some absent. This repertoire shows approximately 140,000 clones, 93% found once; its top ten account for over 0.85%. General study points: CD4 TCRs linked to vaccination spanned spike, dominating at 160-218 and 743-854.

The receptor comes from an adult in good health. Sample: peripheral blood, taken on day 0 of MenACWY control vaccination. The chain recombines TRBV4-2 with TRBJ2-3, with TRBD2 matching 7 bases. Here the CDR3 DNA reads TGTGCCAGCAGCCAAGATTTGGGGAGGGGTACAGATACGCAGTATTTT. This sequence encodes CASSQDLGRGTDTQYF.